These 18 T cell receptor beta chains were all obtained from the same sample, sequenced in a study of Tregs in tolerant kidney transplant recipients. Sequencing used immunoSEQ multiplex PCR; TCRdb keeps in-frame clones, though not all of them. The sample records 50,000 to 75,000 clones, less than 98% being singletons. This specimen consisted of Tregs from blood, obtained before the transplant. All receptors come from a human donor who received a combined kidney and bone marrow transplant.

This CDR3 is CASSLEASSYNEQFF. Written as DNA, the CDR3 is TGTGCCAGCAGCTTGGAGGCAAGCTCCTACAATGAGCAGTTCTTC. V and J are TRBV11-3 and TRBJ2-1, with D possibly being TRBD2 (5 bases). Germline V gives CDR1 SGHNT, CDR2 YENEEA. This CDR3 is 15 amino acids long. Deletions cut 3 bases from V and 0 bases from J, with 9 bases between.

A note on this clone: Within the sample, other DNA sequences also encode this same CDR3. The rearrangement uses TRBV20-1 and TRBJ2-7; D call uncertain. Per the germline V gene, CDR1 is DFQATT and CDR2 is SNEGSKA (reference sequence). The CDR3 has 11 residues. Trimming removed 2 bases from V and 1 base from J, with 3 bases in between. The CDR3 spells CSARSSYEQYF. The DNA for the CDR3 is TGCAGTGCTAGATCTTCCTACGAGCAGTACTTC.

The chain links TRBV5-1 to TRBJ2-3, with 8 bases fitting TRBD2. There are 16 residues in the CDR3. Per the germline V gene, CDR1 is SGHRS and CDR2 is YFSETQ. The V gene end was trimmed by 0 bases and the J gene end by 5 bases; junction bases not matched to a gene: 8. The CDR3 protein is CASSLVAGGLGDTQYF. For the CDR3, the DNA is TGCGCCAGCAGCTTGGTTGCGGGAGGCCTTGGAGATACGCAGTATTTT. Full variable domain (missing parts from reference TRBV5-1 and TRBJ2-3): KAGVTQTPRYLIKTRGQQVTLSCSPISGHRSVSWYQQTPGQGLQFLFEYFSETQRNKGNFPGRFSGRQFSNSRSEMNVSTLELGDSALYLCASSLVAGGLGDTQYFGPGTRLTVL.

The chain carries TRBV29-1 and TRBJ1-2, with a tentative D call TRBD1 (5 bases). This CDR3 contains 12 residues. Trimming cost V 6 bases and J 7 bases, with 15 bases left between them. Germline lookup yields CDR1 SQVTM and CDR2 ANQGSEA. CDR3 region: CSVMTTGGGYTF. The CDR3 DNA reads as TGCAGCGTGATGACAACCGGGGGTGGCTACACCTTC.

V and J are TRBV5-4 and TRBJ2-1, with D possibly matching TRBD2 (6 bases). Germline loops: CDR1 SGHNT, CDR2 YYREEE (reference sequence). CDR3 length: 15 residues. V was pared by 4 bases and J by 6 bases, with 17 bases between. The CDR3 loop reads CASSPSTGRGNEQFF. The CDR3 nucleotides are TGTGCCAGCAGCCCCTCAACGGGGCGGGGCAATGAGCAGTTCTTC.

V and J are TRBV7-2 and TRBJ2-7; 8 bases fit TRBD1. The V and J ends lost 3 bases and 3 bases, in that order; junction bases with no gene match: 13. The CDR3 is 17 amino acids. The V gene's germline CDR1 is SGHTA and CDR2 FQGNSA. CDR3 sequence reads: CASSFRQPGQDYYEQYF. The CDR3 region has the DNA TGTGCCAGCAGCTTTAGACAACCGGGACAGGACTACTACGAGCAGTACTTC.

The gene calls are TRBV6-6 and TRBJ2-3, with D unresolved. The germline CDR1 and CDR2 sequences are MNHNY and SVGAGI (reference sequence). The CDR3 length is 12 residues. V lost 4 bases and J 3 bases, leaving 5 bases between the germline ends. In DNA form, the CDR3 reads TGTGCCAGCAGTTTCGTGACAGATACGCAGTATTTT. Protein sequence: CASSFVTDTQYF.

This chain uses TRBV5-6 with TRBJ2-5; TRBD2 matches at 14 bases. After removal of 3 bases from V and 5 bases from J, the junction contained 6 bases not matched to a gene. This CDR3 has 16 amino acids. Per germline, CDR1 SGHDT and CDR2 YYEEEE. The CDR3 DNA reads as TGTGCCAGCAGCTCAGGGACTAGCGGGAGTTGGGAGACCCAGTACTTC. It specifies CASSSGTSGSWETQYF.

The chain uses TRBV5-1 and TRBJ2-5; 14 nucleotides agree with TRBD2. The CDR3 covers 17 residues. In germline, CDR1 is SGHRS, CDR2 YFSETQ. V trimming: 2 bases; J trimming: 5 bases; junction bases outside the gene matches: 8. CDR3 DNA: TGCGCCAGCAGCTTTGGACTAGCGGGGGGACAGGGGGAGACCCAGTACTTC. It specifies CASSFGLAGGQGETQYF.

This chain links TRBV4-1 with TRBJ2-7; D is possibly TRBD1 (5 bases). Trimming cost V 3 bases and J 5 bases, with 17 bases left between them. Per germline, CDR1 MGHRA and CDR2 YSYEKL. CDR3 length: 15 residues. The CDR3 loop reads CASSQGLSQGDEQYF. DNA for the CDR3: TGCGCCAGCAGCCAGGGGTTATCGCAGGGCGACGAGCAGTACTTC.

With regard to this clone: One junction end disagrees with the germline gene, perhaps due to a read error. The J gene is TRBJ1-2, the V gene TRBV5-1; 12 bases are a match to TRBD1. The CDR3 consists of 19 residues. Germline values: CDR1 SGHRS, CDR2 YFSETQ. The CDR3 DNA reads as TGCGCCAGCAGCTGGGGGGTTTCCGGGACAGGGGGCTTGAACTACGGCTACACCTTC. It codes for CASSWGVSGTGGLNYGYTF.

The chain couples TRBV21-1 to TRBJ1-6; the DNA was not compared with TRBD1, the D call given in the table. TRBV21-1 is a known pseudogene. The CDR3 extends over 17 amino acids. This chain's CDR3 is CASSKGLAVLLVSPLHF. CDR3 sequence (DNA): TGTGCCAGCAGCAAAGGTTTGGCTGTTCTGCTCGTTTCGCCCCTCCACTTT.

This sequence joins TRBV7-3 and TRBJ2-7; 8 nucleotides agree with TRBD2. The germline gives CDR1 SGHTA, CDR2 FQGTGA. The CDR3 sequence is 15 residues long. The V gene end was trimmed by 1 base and the J gene end by 3 bases; junction bases not matched to a gene: 5. CDR3 in DNA: TGTGCCAGCAGCTTAATGCCGGGACTAGTCTACGAGCAGTACTTC. Residues: CASSLMPGLVYEQYF.

J is TRBJ1-2 and V is TRBV5-1; 7 bases align to TRBD1. CDR3 length: 12 residues. V lost 0 bases and J lost 8; bases outside the gene matches: 1. The germline V gene has CDR1 SGHRS and CDR2 YFSETQ. CDR3 nucleotide sequence: TGCGCCAGCAGCTTGGACAGGGGAGGCTACACCTTC. It codes for CASSLDRGGYTF.

The CDR3 nucleotides read TGCGCCAGCAGTCGTAGCGGGAGCTACGAGCAGTACTTC. It specifies CASSRSGSYEQYF. J is TRBJ2-7 and V is TRBV4-1; TRBD2 aligns across 9 bases. Trimming cost V 6 bases and J 3 bases; bases outside gene matches: 3. The CDR3 covers 13 residues. The V gene's germline CDR1 is MGHRA and CDR2 YSYEKL.

The chain has TRBV6-5 and TRBJ1-2, with D possibly matching TRBD1 (6 bases). Germline V CDR1 and CDR2: MNHEY, SVGAGI. This CDR3 has 16 residues. Trimming stripped 2 bases from V and 7 bases from J, with 20 bases between. The CDR3 DNA sequence: TGTGCCAGCAGTTACCCACCGGGACAAGGCACGCCTGGCTACACCTTC. Translation: CASSYPPGQGTPGYTF.

This chain links TRBV1 with TRBJ1-2; TRBD1 is the table's D call, not checked against the DNA. TRBV1 is termed a pseudogene. The CDR3 is 15 residues long. CDR3 nucleotides: TGCACCAGCAGCTTCACCCTACAGGGGGACGATGGCTACACCTTC. Protein product: CTSSFTLQGDDGYTF.

The chain joins TRBV6-5 to TRBJ1-1; no clear D gene. Trimming pared 4 bases from V and 1 base from J, leaving 7 bases between. The CDR3 loop spans 13 amino acids. Germline V gives CDR1 MNHEY, CDR2 SVGAGI. CDR3: CASSFRRNTEAFF. The CDR3, as DNA: TGTGCCAGCAGTTTCAGGCGGAACACTGAAGCTTTCTTT.